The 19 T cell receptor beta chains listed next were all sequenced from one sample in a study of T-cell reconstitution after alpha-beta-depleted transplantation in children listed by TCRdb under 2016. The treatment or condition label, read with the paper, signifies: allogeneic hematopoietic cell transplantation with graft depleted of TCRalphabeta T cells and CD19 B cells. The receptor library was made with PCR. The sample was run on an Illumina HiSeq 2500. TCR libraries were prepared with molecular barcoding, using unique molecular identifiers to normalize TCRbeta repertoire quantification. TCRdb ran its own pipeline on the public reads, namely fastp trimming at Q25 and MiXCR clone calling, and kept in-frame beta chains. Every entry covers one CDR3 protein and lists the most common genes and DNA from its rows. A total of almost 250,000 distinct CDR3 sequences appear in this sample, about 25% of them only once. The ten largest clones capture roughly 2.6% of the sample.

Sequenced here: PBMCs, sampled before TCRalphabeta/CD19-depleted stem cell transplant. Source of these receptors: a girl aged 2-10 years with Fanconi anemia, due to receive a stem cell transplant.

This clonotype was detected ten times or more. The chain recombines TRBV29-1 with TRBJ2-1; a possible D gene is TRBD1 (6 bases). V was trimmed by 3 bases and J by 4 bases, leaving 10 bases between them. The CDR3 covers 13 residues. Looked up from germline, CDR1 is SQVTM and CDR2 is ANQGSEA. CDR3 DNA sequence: TGCAGCGTTGAGGCAGGGGTTTACAATGAGCAGTTCTTC. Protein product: CSVEAGVYNEQFF.

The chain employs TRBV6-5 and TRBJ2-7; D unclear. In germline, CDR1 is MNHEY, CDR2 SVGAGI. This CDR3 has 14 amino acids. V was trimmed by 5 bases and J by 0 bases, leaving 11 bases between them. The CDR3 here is CASSLRWYSYEQYF. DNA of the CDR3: TGTGCCAGCAGTCTCAGGTGGTACTCCTACGAGCAGTACTTC.

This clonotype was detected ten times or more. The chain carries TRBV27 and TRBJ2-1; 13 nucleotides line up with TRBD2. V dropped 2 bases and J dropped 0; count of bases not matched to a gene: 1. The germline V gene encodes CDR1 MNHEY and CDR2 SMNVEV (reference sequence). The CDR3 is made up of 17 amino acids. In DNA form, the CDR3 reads TGTGCCAGCAGTTTACGGACTAGCGGGAGCTCCTACAATGAGCAGTTCTTC. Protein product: CASSLRTSGSSYNEQFF.

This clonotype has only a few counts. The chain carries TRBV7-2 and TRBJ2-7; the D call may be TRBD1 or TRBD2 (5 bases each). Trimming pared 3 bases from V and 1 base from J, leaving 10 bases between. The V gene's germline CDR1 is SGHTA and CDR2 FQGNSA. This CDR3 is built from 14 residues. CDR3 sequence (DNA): TGTGCCAGCAGCTTGTGGGACGGTTCCTACGAGCAGTACTTC. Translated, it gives CASSLWDGSYEQYF.

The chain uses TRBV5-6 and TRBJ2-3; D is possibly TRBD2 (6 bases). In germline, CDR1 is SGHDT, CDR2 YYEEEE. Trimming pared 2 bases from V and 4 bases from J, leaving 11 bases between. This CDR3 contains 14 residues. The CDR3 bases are TGTGCCAGCAGCTTTGGACTACAATCAGATACGCAGTATTTT. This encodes CASSFGLQSDTQYF. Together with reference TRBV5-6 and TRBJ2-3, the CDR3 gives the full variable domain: DAGVTQSPTHLIKTRGQQVTLRCSPKSGHDTVSWYQQALGQGPQFIFQYYEEEERQRGNFPDRFSGHQFPNYSSELNVNALLLGDSALYLCASSFGLQSDTQYFGPGTRLTVL.

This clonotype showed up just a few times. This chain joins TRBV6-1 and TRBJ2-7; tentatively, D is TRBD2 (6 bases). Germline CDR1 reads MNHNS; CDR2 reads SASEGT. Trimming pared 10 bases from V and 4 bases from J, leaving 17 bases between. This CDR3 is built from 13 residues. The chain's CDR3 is CATQRAGSYEQYF. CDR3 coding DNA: TGTGCCACCCAGCGGGCAGGGAGTTACGAGCAGTACTTC.

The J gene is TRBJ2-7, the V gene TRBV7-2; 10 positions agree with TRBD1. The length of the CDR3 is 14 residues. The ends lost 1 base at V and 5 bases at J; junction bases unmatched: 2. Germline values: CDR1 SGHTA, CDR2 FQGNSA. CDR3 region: CASSLGTGGHEQYF. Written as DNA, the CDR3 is TGTGCCAGCAGCTTAGGGACAGGGGGTCACGAGCAGTACTTC.

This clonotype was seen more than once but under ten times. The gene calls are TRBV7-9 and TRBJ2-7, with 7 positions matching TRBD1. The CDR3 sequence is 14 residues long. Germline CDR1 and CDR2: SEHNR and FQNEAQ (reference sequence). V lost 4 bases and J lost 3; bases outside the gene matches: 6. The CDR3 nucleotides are TGTGCCAGCAGCTCGTCCGGGACAGACTACGAGCAGTACTTC. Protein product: CASSSSGTDYEQYF. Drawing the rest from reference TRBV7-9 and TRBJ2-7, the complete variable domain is DTGVSQNPRHKITKRGQNVTFRCDPISEHNRLYWYRQTLGQGPEFLTYFQNEAQLEKSRLLSDRFSAERPKGSFSTLEIQRTEQGDSAMYLCASSSSGTDYEQYFGPGTRLTVT.

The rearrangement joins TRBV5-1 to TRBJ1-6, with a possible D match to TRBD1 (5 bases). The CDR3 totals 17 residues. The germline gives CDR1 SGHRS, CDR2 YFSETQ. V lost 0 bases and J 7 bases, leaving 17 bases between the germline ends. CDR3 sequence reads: CASSLAFLGTGNSPLHF. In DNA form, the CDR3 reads TGCGCCAGCAGCTTGGCCTTTCTCGGGACGGGGAATTCACCCCTCCACTTT.

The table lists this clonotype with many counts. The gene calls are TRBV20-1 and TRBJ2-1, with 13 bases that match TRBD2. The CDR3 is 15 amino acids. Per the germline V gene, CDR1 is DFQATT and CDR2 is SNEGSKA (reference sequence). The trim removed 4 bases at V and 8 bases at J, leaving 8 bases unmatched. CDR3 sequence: CSAKGPTSGRYEQFF. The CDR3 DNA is TGCAGTGCTAAGGGACCGACTAGCGGGAGGTATGAGCAGTTCTTC.

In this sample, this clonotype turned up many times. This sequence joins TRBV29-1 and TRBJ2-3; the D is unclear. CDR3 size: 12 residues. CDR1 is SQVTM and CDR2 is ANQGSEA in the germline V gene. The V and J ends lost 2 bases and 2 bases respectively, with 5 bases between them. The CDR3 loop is CSVETYTDTQYF. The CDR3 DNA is TGCAGCGTTGAAACTTACACAGATACGCAGTATTTT.

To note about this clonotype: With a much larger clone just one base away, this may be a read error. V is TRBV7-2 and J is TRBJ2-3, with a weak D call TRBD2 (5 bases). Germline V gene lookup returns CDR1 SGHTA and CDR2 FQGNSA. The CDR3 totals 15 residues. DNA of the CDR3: TGTGCCAGCAGCTTAGCGGGAGTCGGCACAGATACGGAGTATTTT. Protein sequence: CASSLAGVGTDTEYF.

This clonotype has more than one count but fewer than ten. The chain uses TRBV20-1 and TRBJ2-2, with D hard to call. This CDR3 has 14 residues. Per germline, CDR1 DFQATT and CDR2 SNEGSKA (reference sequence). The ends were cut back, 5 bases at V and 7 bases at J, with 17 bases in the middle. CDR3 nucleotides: TGCAGTGCTGTTCGCCCAGAGGTGGTCGGGGAGCTGTTTTTT. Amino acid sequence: CSAVRPEVVGELFF.

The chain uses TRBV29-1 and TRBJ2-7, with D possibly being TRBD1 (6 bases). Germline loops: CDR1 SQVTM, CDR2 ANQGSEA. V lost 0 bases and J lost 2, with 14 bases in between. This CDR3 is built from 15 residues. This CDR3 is CSVEDTTGLTYEQYF. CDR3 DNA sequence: TGCAGCGTTGAAGACACGACAGGTCTAACCTACGAGCAGTACTTC.

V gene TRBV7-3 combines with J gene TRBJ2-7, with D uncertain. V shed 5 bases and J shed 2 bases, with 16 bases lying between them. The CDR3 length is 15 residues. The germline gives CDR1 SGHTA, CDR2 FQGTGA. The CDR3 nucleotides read TGTGCCAGCAGCGTCAGATCGACCCCGACCTACGAGCAGTACTTC. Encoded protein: CASSVRSTPTYEQYF.

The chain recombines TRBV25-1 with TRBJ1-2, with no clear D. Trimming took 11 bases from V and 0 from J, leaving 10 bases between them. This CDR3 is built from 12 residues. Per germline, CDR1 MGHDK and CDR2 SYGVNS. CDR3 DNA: TGTGCCGTGACACCTTCTAACTATGGCTACACCTTC. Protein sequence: CAVTPSNYGYTF.

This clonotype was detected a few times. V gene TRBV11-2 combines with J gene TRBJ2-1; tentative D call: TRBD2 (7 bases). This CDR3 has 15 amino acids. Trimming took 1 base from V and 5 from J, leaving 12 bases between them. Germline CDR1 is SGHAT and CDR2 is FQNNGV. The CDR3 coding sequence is TGTGCCAGCAGCTTAGGGTGGGGGGGCCACAATGAGCAGTTCTTC. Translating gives CASSLGWGGHNEQFF.

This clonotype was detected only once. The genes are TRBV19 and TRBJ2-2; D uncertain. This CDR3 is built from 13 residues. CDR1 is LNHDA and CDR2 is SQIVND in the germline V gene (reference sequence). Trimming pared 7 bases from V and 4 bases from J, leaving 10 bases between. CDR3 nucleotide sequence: TGTGCCAGTAACGGCAGATCCACCGGGGAGCTGTTTTTT. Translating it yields CASNGRSTGELFF.

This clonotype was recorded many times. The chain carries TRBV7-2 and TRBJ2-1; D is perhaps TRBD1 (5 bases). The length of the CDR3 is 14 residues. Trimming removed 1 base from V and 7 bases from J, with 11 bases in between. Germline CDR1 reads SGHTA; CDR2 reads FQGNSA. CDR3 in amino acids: CASSLVRQPNEQFF. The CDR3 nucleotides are TGTGCCAGCAGCTTAGTTCGACAGCCTAATGAGCAGTTCTTC.